The 5 T cell receptor beta chains below come from one sample, sequenced in a study of beta chain features in type 1 diabetes. The entirety of the isolated RNA underwent reverse transcription, so expressed TCRB transcripts were sequenced. Assay: immunoSEQ multiplex PCR; the TCRdb copy retains only in-frame clones and omits some. In the table there are about 150,000 clones, about 10% of which are singletons. What was sequenced was naive CD4+ T cells from blood. The receptors here all came from a man between 18 and 29 years old in good health.

The genes are TRBV7-2 and TRBJ1-4, with 8 bases aligning to TRBD1. J was trimmed by 5 bases and V by 5 bases; bases with no gene match: 4. This CDR3 contains 14 residues. Germline values: CDR1 SGHTA, CDR2 FQGNSA. The CDR3 region has the DNA TGTGCCAGCAGCAACCGGGACAGGAATGAAAAACTGTTTTTT. This gives the protein CASSNRDRNEKLFF.

The rearrangement joins TRBV25-1 to TRBJ2-5; D is possibly TRBD1 (5 bases). Per germline, CDR1 MGHDK and CDR2 SYGVNS. With 5 bases removed from V and 4 bases from J, the gap between germline ends came to 14 bases. The CDR3 is 14 residues long. CDR3 DNA: TGTGCCAGCAGTAGTGGCAGGGTGGCAGAGACCCAGTACTTC. It yields the protein CASSSGRVAETQYF.

This clone was observed at least ten times. This chain links TRBV27 with TRBJ2-1; D is ambiguous. The CDR3 has 11 residues. Looked up from germline, CDR1 is MNHEY and CDR2 is SMNVEV (reference sequence). Trimming cost V 6 bases and J 4 bases, with 4 bases left between them. CDR3 nucleotide sequence: TGTGCCAGCAGCCCATACAATGAGCAGTTCTTC. As protein: CASSPYNEQFF.

This clone was recorded at least ten times. V usage is TRBV23-1 and J usage is TRBJ1-2, with unresolved D. TRBV23-1 is assigned to the ORF class and has an uncertain function. There are 13 residues in the CDR3. Trimming took 7 bases from V and 4 from J, leaving 13 bases between them. The chain's CDR3 is CASIWCDIYGYTF. The DNA of the CDR3 is TGCGCCAGCATATGGTGCGATATCTATGGCTACACCTTC.

This clone appeared a few times. The genes are TRBV7-2 and TRBJ2-3, with 10 bases fitting TRBD1. Per the germline V gene, CDR1 is SGHTA and CDR2 is FQGNSA. This CDR3 has 16 residues. With V trimmed by 3 bases and J by 2 bases, 5 bases remained unmatched. The CDR3 DNA reads TGTGCCAGCAGCTTGTGGACAGGGGGACCCACAGATACGCAGTATTTT. Translation: CASSLWTGGPTDTQYF.